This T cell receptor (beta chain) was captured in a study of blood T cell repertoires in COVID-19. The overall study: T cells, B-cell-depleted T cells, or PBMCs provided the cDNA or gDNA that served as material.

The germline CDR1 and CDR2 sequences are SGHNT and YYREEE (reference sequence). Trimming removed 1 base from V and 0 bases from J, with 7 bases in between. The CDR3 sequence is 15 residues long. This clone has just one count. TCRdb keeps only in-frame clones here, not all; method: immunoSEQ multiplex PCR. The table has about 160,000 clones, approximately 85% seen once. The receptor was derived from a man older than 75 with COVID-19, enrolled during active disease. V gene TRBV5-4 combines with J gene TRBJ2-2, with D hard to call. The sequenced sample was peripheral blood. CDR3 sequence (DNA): TGTGCCAGCAGCTTGAAGTACACGAACACCGGGGAGCTGTTTTTT. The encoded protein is CASSLKYTNTGELFF.